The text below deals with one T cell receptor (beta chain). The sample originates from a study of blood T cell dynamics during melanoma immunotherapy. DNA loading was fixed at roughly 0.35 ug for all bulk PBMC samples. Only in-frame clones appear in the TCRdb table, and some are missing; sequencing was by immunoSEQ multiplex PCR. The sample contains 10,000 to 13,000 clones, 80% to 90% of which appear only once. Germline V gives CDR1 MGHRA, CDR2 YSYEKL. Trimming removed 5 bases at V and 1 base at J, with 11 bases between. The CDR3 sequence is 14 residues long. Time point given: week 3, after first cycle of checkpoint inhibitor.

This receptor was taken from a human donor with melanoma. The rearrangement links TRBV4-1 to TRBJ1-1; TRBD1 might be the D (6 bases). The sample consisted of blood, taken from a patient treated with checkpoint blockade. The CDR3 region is CASSGQQGNTEAFF. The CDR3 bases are TGCGCCAGCAGCGGACAACAGGGGAACACTGAAGCTTTCTTT.